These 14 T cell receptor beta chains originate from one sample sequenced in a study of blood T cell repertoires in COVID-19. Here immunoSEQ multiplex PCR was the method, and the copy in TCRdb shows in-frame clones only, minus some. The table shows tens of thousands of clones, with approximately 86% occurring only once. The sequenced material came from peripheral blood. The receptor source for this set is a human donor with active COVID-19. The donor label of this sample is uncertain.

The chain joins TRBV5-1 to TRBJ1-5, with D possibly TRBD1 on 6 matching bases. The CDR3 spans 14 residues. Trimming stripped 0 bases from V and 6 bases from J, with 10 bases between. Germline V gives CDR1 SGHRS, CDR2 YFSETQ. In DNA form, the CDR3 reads TGCGCCAGCAGCTTGGGAGGGGGGGGTCAGCCCCAGCATTTT. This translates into CASSLGGGGQPQHF.

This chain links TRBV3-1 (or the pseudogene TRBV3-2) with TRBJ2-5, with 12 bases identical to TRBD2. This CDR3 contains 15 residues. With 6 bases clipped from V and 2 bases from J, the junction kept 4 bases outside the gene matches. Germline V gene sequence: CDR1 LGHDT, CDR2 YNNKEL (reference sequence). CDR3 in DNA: TGTGCCAGCAGACGGACTAGCGGGGCACAAGAGACCCAGTACTTC. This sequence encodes CASRRTSGAQETQYF.

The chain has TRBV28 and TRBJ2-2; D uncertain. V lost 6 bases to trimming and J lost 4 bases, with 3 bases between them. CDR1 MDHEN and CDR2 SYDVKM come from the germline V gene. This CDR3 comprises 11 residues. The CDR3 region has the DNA TGTGCCAGCAGACTCACCGGGGAGCTGTTTTTT. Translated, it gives CASRLTGELFF.

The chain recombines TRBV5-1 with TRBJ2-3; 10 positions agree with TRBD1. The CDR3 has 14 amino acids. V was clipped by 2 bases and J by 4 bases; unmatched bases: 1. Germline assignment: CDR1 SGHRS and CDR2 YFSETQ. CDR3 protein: CASSLGQGADTQYF. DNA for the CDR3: TGCGCCAGCAGCTTAGGACAGGGGGCAGATACGCAGTATTTT. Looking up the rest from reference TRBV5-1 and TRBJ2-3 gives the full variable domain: KAGVTQTPRYLIKTRGQQVTLSCSPISGHRSVSWYQQTPGQGLQFLFEYFSETQRNKGNFPGRFSGRQFSNSRSEMNVSTLELGDSALYLCASSLGQGADTQYFGPGTRLTVL.

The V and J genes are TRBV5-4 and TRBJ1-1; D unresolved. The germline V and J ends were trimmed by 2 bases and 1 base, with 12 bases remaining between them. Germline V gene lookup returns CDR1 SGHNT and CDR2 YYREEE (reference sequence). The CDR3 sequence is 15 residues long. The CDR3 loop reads CASSFRGDRNTEAFF. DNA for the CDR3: TGTGCCAGCAGCTTTCGCGGGGATCGGAACACTGAAGCTTTCTTT.

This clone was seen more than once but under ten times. CDR3 bases: TGTGCCAGCAGCCAAGATCCGGAAGTTAGCGACCAGTTCTTC. This codes for CASSQDPEVSDQFF. The chain links TRBV3-1 (or the pseudogene TRBV3-2) to TRBJ2-1; the D gene is possibly TRBD2 (5 bases). V was cut by 0 bases and J by 13 bases, with 16 bases left in between. Germline CDR1 is LGHDT and CDR2 is YNNKEL (reference sequence). This CDR3 is 14 amino acids long.

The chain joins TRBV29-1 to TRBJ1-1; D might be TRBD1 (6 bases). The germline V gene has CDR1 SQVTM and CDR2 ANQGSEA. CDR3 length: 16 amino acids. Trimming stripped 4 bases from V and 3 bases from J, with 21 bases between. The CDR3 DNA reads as TGCAGCGTTGTCTTGGCAGGGGATACCCTTGACACTGAAGCTTTCTTT. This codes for CSVVLAGDTLDTEAFF.

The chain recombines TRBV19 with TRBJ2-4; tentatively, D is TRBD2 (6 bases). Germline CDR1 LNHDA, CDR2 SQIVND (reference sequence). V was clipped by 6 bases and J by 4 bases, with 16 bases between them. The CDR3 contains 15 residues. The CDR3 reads CASRKTGTPKNIQYF. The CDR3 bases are TGTGCCAGTAGGAAAACCGGGACTCCAAAAAACATTCAGTACTTC.

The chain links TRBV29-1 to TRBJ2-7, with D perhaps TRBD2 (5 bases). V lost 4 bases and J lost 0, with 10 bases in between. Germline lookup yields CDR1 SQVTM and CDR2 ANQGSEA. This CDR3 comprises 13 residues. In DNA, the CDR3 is TGCAGCGTTGCGAGGGAACCCTCCTACGAGCAGTACTTC. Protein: CSVAREPSYEQYF.

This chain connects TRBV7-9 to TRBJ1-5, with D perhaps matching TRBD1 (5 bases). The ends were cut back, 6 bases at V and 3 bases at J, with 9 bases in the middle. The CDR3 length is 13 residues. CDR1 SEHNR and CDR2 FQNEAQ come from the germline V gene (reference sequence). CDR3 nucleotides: TGTGCCAGCAGGGCAGGGCCCAATCAGCCCCAGCATTTT. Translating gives CASRAGPNQPQHF.

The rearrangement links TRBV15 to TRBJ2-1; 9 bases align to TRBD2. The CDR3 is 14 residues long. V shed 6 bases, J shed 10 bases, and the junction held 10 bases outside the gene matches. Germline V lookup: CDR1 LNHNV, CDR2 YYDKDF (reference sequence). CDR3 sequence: CATREAGGPGEQFF. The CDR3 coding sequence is TGTGCCACCAGGGAGGCGGGAGGGCCGGGAGAGCAGTTCTTC.

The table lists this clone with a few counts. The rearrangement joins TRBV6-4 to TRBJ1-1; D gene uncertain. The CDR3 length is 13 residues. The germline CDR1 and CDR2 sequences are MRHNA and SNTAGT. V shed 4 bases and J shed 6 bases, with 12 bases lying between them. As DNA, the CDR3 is TGTGCCAGCAGTGCCGACACTTTCTCTGAAGCTTTCTTT. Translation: CASSADTFSEAFF.

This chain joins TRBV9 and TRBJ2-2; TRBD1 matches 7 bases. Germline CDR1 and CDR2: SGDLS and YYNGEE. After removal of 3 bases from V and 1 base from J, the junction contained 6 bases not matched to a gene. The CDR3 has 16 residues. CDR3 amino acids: CASSGGQPQNTGELFF. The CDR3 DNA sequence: TGTGCCAGCAGCGGGGGACAGCCACAGAACACCGGGGAGCTGTTTTTT. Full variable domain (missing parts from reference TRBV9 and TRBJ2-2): DSGVTQTPKHLITATGQRVTLRCSPRSGDLSVYWYQQSLDQGLQFLIQYYNGEERAKGNILERFSAQQFPDLHSELNLSSLELGDSALYFCASSGGQPQNTGELFFGEGSRLTVL.

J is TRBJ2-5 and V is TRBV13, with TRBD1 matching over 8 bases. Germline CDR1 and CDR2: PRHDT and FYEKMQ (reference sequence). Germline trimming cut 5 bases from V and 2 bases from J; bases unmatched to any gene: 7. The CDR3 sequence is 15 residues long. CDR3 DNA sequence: TGTGCCAGCAGCACCCACAGGGGGAAACAAGAGACCCAGTACTTC. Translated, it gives CASSTHRGKQETQYF.